A selection of T cell receptor beta chains follows, all from one sample in a study of cytomegalovirus exposure and HLA in healthy donors. Clones were sequenced by immunoSEQ multiplex PCR, and TCRdb holds only the in-frame ones, with some missing. Seen here are around 92,000 clones, around 83% observed once, and the top ten hold around 3.6%. The sequenced sample consisted of PBMCs. These receptors all come from a female donor in good health and CMV-seropositive. Each CDR3 is given without its conserved first and last residue.

V: TRBV7-2; J: TRBJ1-2; CDR3: ASSLASAGQGYGYT
V: TRBV5-1; J: TRBJ2-3; CDR3: ASSSGTNPSTDTQY
V: TRBV6-5; J: TRBJ2-7; CDR3: ASSRGINEQY
V: TRBV9; J: TRBJ2-2; CDR3: ASSSEGTGADTGELF
V: TRBV6-5; J: TRBJ2-1; CDR3: ASRKRVSSYNEQF
V: TRBV19; J: TRBJ2-7; CDR3: ASSITGESYEQY
V: TRBV25-1; J: TRBJ1-3; CDR3: ASSPAMTGGEAGNTIY
V: TRBV4-1; J: TRBJ1-1; CDR3: ASSAQEGHNTEAF
V: TRBV6-4; J: -; CDR3: ASSETSGGYEQY
V: TRBV4-1; J: TRBJ1-4; CDR3: ASSQGQADEKLF
V: TRBV6-1; J: TRBJ2-3; CDR3: ASSEASASGRSDTQY
V: TRBV5-1; J: TRBJ2-3; CDR3: ASSLDSPATDTQY
V: TRBV15; J: -; CDR3: ATSSLDRLYEQY
V: TRBV5-1; J: TRBJ2-4; CDR3: ASSLKAELNIQY
V: TRBV14; J: TRBJ1-4; CDR3: ASSLDSAAYEKLF
V: TRBV19; J: TRBJ2-4; CDR3: ASNPPLAKNIQY
V: TRBV7-9; J: TRBJ1-2; CDR3: SSTDLGQDGVYGYT
V: TRBV6-5; J: TRBJ2-1; CDR3: ASSSGNEQF
V: TRBV9; J: TRBJ2-7; CDR3: ASSSSSGTGSDEQY
V: TRBV11-2; J: TRBJ2-5; CDR3: ASSPAASGRGAGANQY
V: TRBV19; J: TRBJ2-7; CDR3: ASTQGDSYEQY
V: TRBV13; J: TRBJ2-1; CDR3: ASSLRSEGAYNEQF
V: TRBV7-9; J: TRBJ2-2; CDR3: ASSLLAGETGELF
V: TRBV7-2; J: TRBJ2-1; CDR3: ASRPLGGSYNEQF